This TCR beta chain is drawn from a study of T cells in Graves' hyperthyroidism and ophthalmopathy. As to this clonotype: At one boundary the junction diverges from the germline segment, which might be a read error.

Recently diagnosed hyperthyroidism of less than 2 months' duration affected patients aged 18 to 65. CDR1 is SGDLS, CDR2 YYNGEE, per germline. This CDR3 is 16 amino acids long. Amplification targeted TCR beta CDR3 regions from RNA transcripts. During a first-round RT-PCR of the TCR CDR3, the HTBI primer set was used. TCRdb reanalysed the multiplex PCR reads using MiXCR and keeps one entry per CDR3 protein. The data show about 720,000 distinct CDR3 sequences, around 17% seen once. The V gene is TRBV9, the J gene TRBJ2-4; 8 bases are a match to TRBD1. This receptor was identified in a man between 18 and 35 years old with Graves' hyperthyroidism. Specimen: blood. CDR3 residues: CTSSVGQGAAKNIQYF. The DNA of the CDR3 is TGTACCAGCAGCGTAGGGCAGGGGGCAGCCAAAAACATTCAGTACTTC.